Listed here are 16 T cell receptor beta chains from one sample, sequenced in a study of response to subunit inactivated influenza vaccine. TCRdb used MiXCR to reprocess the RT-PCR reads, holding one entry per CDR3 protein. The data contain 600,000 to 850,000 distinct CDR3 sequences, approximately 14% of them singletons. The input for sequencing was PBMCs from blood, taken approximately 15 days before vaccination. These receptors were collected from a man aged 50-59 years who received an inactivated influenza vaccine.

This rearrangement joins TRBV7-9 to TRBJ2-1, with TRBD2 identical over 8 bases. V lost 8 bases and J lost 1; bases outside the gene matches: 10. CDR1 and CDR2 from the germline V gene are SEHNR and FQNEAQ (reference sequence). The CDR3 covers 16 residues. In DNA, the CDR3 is TGTGCCAGCGGCGACGGGAGGGCCCCATCCTACAATGAGCAGTTCTTC. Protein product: CASGDGRAPSYNEQFF.

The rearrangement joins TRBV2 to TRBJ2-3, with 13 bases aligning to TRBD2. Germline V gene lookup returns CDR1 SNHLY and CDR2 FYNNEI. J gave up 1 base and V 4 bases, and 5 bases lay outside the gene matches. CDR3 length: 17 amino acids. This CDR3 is CASSGTSGGVGTDTQYF. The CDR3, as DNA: TGTGCCAGCAGTGGGACTAGCGGGGGCGTCGGCACAGATACGCAGTATTTT.

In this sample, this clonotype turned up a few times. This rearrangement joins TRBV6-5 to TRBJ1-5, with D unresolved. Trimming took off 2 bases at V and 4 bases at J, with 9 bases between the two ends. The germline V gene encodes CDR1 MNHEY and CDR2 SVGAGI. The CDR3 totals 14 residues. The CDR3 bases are TGTGCCAGCAGTTACGGTGGCCAAAATCAGCCCCAGCATTTT. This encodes CASSYGGQNQPQHF.

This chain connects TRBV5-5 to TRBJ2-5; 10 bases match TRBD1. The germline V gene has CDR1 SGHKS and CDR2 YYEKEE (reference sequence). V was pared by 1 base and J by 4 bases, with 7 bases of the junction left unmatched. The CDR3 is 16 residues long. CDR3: CASSLPWTGGRETQYF. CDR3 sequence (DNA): TGTGCCAGCAGCTTGCCATGGACAGGGGGGAGAGAGACCCAGTACTTC.

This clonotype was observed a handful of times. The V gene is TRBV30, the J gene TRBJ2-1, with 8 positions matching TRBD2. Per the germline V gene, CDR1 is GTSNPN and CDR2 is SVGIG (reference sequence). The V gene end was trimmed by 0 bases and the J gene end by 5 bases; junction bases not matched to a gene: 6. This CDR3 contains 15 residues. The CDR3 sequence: CAWSVNSGDNNEQFF. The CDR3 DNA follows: TGTGCCTGGAGTGTTAATAGCGGGGATAACAATGAGCAGTTCTTC.

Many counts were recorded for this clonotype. This CDR3 is CASSSGVGETQYF. The CDR3 bases are TGTGCCAGCAGCTCAGGGGTTGGGGAGACCCAGTACTTC. This rearrangement joins TRBV7-3 to TRBJ2-5, with D possibly being TRBD1 (6 bases). Germline V gene data show CDR1 as SGHTA and CDR2 as FQGTGA. V shed 4 bases and J shed 5 bases, with 11 bases lying between them. The CDR3 is 13 amino acids.

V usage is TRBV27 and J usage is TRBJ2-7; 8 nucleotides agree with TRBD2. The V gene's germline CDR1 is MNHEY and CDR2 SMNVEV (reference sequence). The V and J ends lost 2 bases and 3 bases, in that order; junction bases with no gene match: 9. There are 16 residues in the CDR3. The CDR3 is CASSLIGQRGFYEQYF. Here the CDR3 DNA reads TGTGCCAGCAGTTTAATTGGTCAGCGGGGGTTCTACGAGCAGTACTTC.

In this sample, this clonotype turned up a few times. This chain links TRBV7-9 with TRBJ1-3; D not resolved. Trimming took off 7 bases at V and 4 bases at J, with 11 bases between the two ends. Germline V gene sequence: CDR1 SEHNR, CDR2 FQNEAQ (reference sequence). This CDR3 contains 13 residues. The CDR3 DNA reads TGTGCCAGCAACCTGGACGTCGGAAACACCATATATTTT. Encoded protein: CASNLDVGNTIYF.

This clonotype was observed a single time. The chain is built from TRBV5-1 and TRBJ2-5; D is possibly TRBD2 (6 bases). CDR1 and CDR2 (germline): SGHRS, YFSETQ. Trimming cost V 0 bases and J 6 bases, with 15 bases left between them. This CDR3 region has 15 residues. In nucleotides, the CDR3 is TGCGCCAGCAGCTTGGCCCCGGGGGATACTCAGACCCAGTACTTC. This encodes CASSLAPGDTQTQYF.

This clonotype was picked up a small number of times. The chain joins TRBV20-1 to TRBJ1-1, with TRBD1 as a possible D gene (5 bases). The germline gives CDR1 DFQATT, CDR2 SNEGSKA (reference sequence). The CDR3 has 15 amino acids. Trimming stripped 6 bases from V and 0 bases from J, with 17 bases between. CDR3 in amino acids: CSAIGVVRMNTEAFF. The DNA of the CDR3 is TGCAGTGCAATAGGGGTGGTTCGCATGAACACTGAAGCTTTCTTT.

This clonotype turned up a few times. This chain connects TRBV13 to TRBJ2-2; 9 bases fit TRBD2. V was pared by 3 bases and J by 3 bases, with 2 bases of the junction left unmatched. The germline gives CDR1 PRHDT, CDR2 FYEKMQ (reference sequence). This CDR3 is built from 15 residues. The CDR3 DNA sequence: TGTGCCAGCAGCTTGCGGGGGGGCCACACCGGGGAGCTGTTTTTT. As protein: CASSLRGGHTGELFF.

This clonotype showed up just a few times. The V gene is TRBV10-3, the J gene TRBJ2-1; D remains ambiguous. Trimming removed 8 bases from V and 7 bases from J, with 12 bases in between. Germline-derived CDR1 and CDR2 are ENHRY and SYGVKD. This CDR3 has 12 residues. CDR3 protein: CAIGRVSNEQFF. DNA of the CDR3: TGTGCCATCGGTAGGGTTTCTAATGAGCAGTTCTTC.

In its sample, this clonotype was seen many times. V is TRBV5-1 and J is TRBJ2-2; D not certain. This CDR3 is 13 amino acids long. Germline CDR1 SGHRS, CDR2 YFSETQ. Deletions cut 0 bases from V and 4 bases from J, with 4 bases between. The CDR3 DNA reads TGCGCCAGCAGCTTGGCTAGCACCGGGGAGCTGTTTTTT. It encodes CASSLASTGELFF.

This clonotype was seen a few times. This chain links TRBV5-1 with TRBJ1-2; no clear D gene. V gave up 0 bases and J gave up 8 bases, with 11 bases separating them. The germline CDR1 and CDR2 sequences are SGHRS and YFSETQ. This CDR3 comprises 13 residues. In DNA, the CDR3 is TGCGCCAGCAGCTTGGAAGGGATAGGCGGCTACACCTTC. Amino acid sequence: CASSLEGIGGYTF.

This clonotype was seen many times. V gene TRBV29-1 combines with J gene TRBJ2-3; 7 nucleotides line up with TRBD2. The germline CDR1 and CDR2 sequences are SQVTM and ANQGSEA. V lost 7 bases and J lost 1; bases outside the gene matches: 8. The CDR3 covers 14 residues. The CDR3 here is CSGGGGRGTDTQYF. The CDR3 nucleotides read TGCAGCGGGGGAGGCGGGAGAGGCACAGATACGCAGTATTTT.

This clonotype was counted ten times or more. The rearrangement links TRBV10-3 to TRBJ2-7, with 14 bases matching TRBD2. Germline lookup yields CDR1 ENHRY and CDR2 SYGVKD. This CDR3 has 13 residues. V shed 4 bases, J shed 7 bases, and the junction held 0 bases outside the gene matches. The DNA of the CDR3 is TGTGCCATCAGTGGACTAGCGGGAGGGGAGCAGTACTTC. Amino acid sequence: CAISGLAGGEQYF.